What follows describes a single T cell receptor beta chain. This sample is drawn from a study of blood T cell repertoires in COVID-19. Generated by immunoSEQ multiplex PCR, the TCRdb table keeps only in-frame clones and is missing some. The sample holds 150,000 to 200,000 clones; about 90% are singletons and the top ten take less than 1.5%. CDR1 is MNHEY and CDR2 is SMNVEV in the germline V gene (reference sequence). Trimming removed 4 bases from V and 2 bases from J; junction bases left unmatched: 1. The CDR3 consists of 14 residues. The sequence was obtained from a human donor with acute COVID-19. The donor label of this sample is uncertain. The chain recombines TRBV27 with TRBJ2-3, with 9 bases matching TRBD2. Sequenced material: PBMCs or T cells enriched from blood (not recorded which). For the CDR3, the DNA is TGTGCCAGCAGTTCTAGCGGGAACACAGATACGCAGTATTTT. Translating it yields CASSSSGNTDTQYF.